This T cell receptor beta chain was documented in a study of blood T cell repertoires in COVID-19. Sequenced by immunoSEQ multiplex PCR; TCRdb stores in-frame clones only, minus some. The repertoire holds 490,000 or so clones, approximately 90% seen once, with roughly 8.5% in the top ten. This sequence originates from a woman in her fifties or sixties who had recovered from COVID-19. The sequenced material came from PBMCs or T cells enriched from blood (not recorded which).

CDR3 in amino acids: CASSFPAYEQYF. DNA for the CDR3: TGTGCCAGCAGCTTCCCGGCCTACGAGCAGTACTTC. The chain links TRBV7-2 to TRBJ2-7; D is ambiguous. Trimming took off 3 bases at V and 2 bases at J, with 5 bases between the two ends. Germline CDR1 is SGHTA and CDR2 is FQGNSA. This CDR3 region has 12 residues.